These 8 T cell receptor beta chains share one sample of origin, sequenced in a study of regulatory T cells in long-lasting Graves disease. As for time point: persistent/refractory GD, antithyroid drugs over 5 years with positive TRAb. Preparation of the TCR library used RNA extracted from PBMCs. For TCR beta, libraries came from iRepertoire HTBI primers and Arm-PCR of CDR3 regions. MiXCR, applied by TCRdb to the multiplex PCR reads, yields one record per CDR3 protein. The sample lists 700,000 or so distinct CDR3 sequences, 30% occurring once. The material sequenced was peripheral blood mononuclear cells (PBMCs), taken when the disease was refractory, from a patient treated with antithyroid drugs. The receptors here all came from a female donor with Graves disease.

Points on this clonotype: The junction departs from germline at one end; a sequencing error may be responsible. This rearrangement joins TRBV28 to TRBJ1-1; maybe TRBD1 (5 bases). Germline values: CDR1 MDHEN, CDR2 SYDVKM. The length of the CDR3 is 16 residues. In nucleotides, the CDR3 is TGTGCCAGCAGTTTATTACGGGGGGTTTCGGACACTGAAGCTCTCTTT. It translates to CASSLLRGVSDTEALF.

This sequence joins TRBV5-1 and TRBJ2-7; possibly TRBD1 for D (5 bases). Germline V gene lookup returns CDR1 SGHRS and CDR2 YFSETQ. This CDR3 is built from 15 residues. V lost 0 bases, J lost 3 bases, and 13 bases lay in between. The CDR3 is CASSLGGALNYEQYF. The CDR3 DNA reads TGCGCCAGCAGCTTGGGGGGCGCCTTGAACTACGAGCAGTACTTC.

This rearrangement joins TRBV7-9 to TRBJ2-7, with 10 bases that match TRBD1. Germline V gives CDR1 SEHNR, CDR2 FQNEAQ (reference sequence). The junction had 10 bases not matched to a gene; V was cut back by 5 bases and J by 6 bases. The CDR3 spans 15 residues. The CDR3 region has the DNA TGTGCCAGCAGCCCAGGGGGGACAGGGGCATCCGAGCAGTACTTC. Its translation is CASSPGGTGASEQYF.

This clonotype was observed a handful of times. This chain links TRBV20-1 with TRBJ1-6; D not certain. CDR3 length: 14 amino acids. Trimming stripped 2 bases from V and 8 bases from J, with 13 bases between. Per the germline V gene, CDR1 is DFQATT and CDR2 is SNEGSKA (reference sequence). In DNA form, the CDR3 reads TGCAGTGCTAGATCTAGCGGTCCCCATTCACCCCTCCACTTT. Its translation is CSARSSGPHSPLHF.

This clonotype turned up a few times. The V and J genes are TRBV12-3 or TRBV12-4 and TRBJ1-4, with no clear D. CDR3 length: 13 residues. Trimming pared 6 bases from V and 8 bases from J, leaving 13 bases between. The CDR3 DNA follows: TGTGCCAGCAGAGGATCCCTTGGGGAAAAACTGTTTTTT. It codes for CASRGSLGEKLFF.

This clonotype was observed a single time. The chain uses TRBV29-1 and TRBJ1-1; D perhaps matches TRBD1 (5 bases). Trimming took off 6 bases at V and 5 bases at J, with 13 bases between the two ends. The CDR3 is made up of 12 amino acids. The germline CDR1 and CDR2 sequences are SQVTM and ANQGSEA. The CDR3 sequence: CSVRRGGTEAFF. The CDR3 DNA follows: TGCAGCGTAAGGAGGGGTGGGACTGAAGCTTTCTTT.

This clonotype was found many times. A read error may be the cause here, since a much bigger clone is one base away. V gene TRBV12-3 or TRBV12-4 combines with J gene TRBJ2-5, with D hard to call. The V gene lost 6 bases and the J gene lost 1 base, with 3 bases spanning the gap. The CDR3 is 11 amino acids. The CDR3 region has the DNA TGTGCCAGCAGATTCCAAGAGACCCAGTACTTC. Encoded protein: CASRFQETQYF.

This sequence joins TRBV19 and TRBJ2-2; 8 bases fit TRBD1. Unmatched junction bases numbered 8, after V lost 6 bases and J lost 2 bases. Looked up from germline, CDR1 is LNHDA and CDR2 is SQIVND (reference sequence). CDR3 size: 16 residues. The CDR3 spells CASRHLTGGNTGELFF. CDR3 bases: TGTGCCAGTAGACATCTCACAGGGGGAAACACCGGGGAGCTGTTTTTT.